Listed below are T cell receptor beta chains from one sample, sequenced in a study of blood T cells in healthy people across ages. TCRdb called the 5' RACE reads again in MiXCR, with one record for every CDR3 protein. The sample yields just under 900,000 distinct CDR3 sequences, roughly 26% seen once. The sample was blood. The receptors stem from a woman of 80 years or more in good health. Both conserved end residues are part of each CDR3. The D gene is left open where the match is weak. Not every row has a clone size; where given, it reads once, few, many or a size class.

>16|.|few|TRBJ2-3|TRBV14
TGTGCCAGCCTTCTTCCTCGGGGGACCTGCACAGATACGCAGTATTTT
CASLLPRGTCTDTQYF
>13|.|many|TRBJ2-3|TRBV7-2
TGTGCCAGCAGCTACCGTGTAGGGGATACGCAGTATTTT
CASSYRVGDTQYF
>16|.|.|TRBJ1-6|TRBV6-5
TGTGCCAGCAGTCCGGCCAGGGCGTCCTATAATTCACCCCTCCACTTT
CASSPARASYNSPLHF
>14|.|.|TRBJ1-1|TRBV7-2
TGTGCCAGCAGCCGTGCGTACATGAACACTGAAGCTTTCTTT
CASSRAYMNTEAFF
>12|.|few|TRBJ1-2|TRBV20-1
TGCAGTGCCCCCTCGGGTCCCTATGGCTACACCTTC
CSAPSGPYGYTF
>17|TRBD1|few|TRBJ2-2|TRBV4-3
TGCGCCAGCAGCCAACCCTCGACAGGGTCACACACCGGGGAGCTGTTTTTT
CASSQPSTGSHTGELFF
>14|.|many|TRBJ1-3|TRBV20-1
TGCAGTGCTAGAGATCCAGGGAAGGGAAACACCATATATTTT
CSARDPGKGNTIYF
>14|.|.|TRBJ1-2|TRBV5-1
TGCGCCAGCAGCTTGGATGTTAGAGACTATGGCTACACCTTC
CASSLDVRDYGYTF
>14|TRBD2|many|TRBJ2-7|TRBV20-1
TGCAGTGCAAAACTAGCGGGGGCCAACTACGAGCAGTACTTC
CSAKLAGANYEQYF
>15|TRBD1|many|TRBJ1-5|TRBV2
TGTGCCAGCAGTGAGGGGACAGGGGTCAAACAGCCCCAGCATTTT
CASSEGTGVKQPQHF
>15|.|.|TRBJ2-7|TRBV5-1
TGCGCCAGCAGCTTGGGTGGGCAGGCCTCTCGGGAGCAGTACTTC
CASSLGGQASREQYF
>16|.|many|TRBJ1-6|TRBV27
TGTGCCAGCAGCCCTCCTGGGGGCTCCTATAATTCACCCCTCCACTTT
CASSPPGGSYNSPLHF
>16|.|many|TRBJ1-5|TRBV7-2
TGTGCCAGCAGCTTAGAGGCCCGAGTGAACAATCAGCCCCAGCATTTT
CASSLEARVNNQPQHF
>13|.|many|TRBJ2-7|TRBV20-1
TGCAGTGCTAATCGTCAGGGGCTGTTCGAGCAGTACTTC
CSANRQGLFEQYF
>15|TRBD1|many|TRBJ1-4|TRBV4-2
TGTGCCAGCAGCCAAGAAGGACAGGTGAATGAAAAACTGTTTTTT
CASSQEGQVNEKLFF
>17|.|many|TRBJ1-2|TRBV11-2
TGTGCCAGCAGCTTCGGCCCAGACAGGTTAGCTTCCTATGGCTACACCTTC
CASSFGPDRLASYGYTF
>13|TRBD1|.|TRBJ1-1|TRBV29-1
TGCAGCGTCGAAAATCGGACAGGGGCAGTAGCTTTCTTT
CSVENRTGAVAFF
>13|.|.|TRBJ1-2|TRBV30
TGTGCCTGGAGTGCCCCCCCGGGTTATGGCTACACCTTC
CAWSAPPGYGYTF
>13|.|.|TRBJ1-1|TRBV6-5
TGTGCCAGCGGTGGGCTCCGGAACACTGAAGCTTTCTTT
CASGGLRNTEAFF
>16|TRBD1|.|TRBJ1-6|TRBV7-2
TGTACCGGCAGCCAGACAGGGAAGGGTAGAGATTCACCCCTCCACTTT
CTGSQTGKGRDSPLHF
>14|.|many|TRBJ1-5|TRBV5-5
TGTGCCAGCAGCGGGGTCCCTAGCAATCAGCCCCAGCATTTT
CASSGVPSNQPQHF
>15|TRBD1|once|TRBJ2-2|TRBV12-3/TRBV12-4
TGTGCCAGCAGTTGGGGGACAGGTCGCACCGGGGAGCTGTTTTTT
CASSWGTGRTGELFF
>14|.|many|TRBJ2-4|TRBV5-1
TGCGCCAGCAGCTTAGAAGGGATTAAGGACATTCAGTACTTC
CASSLEGIKDIQYF
>16|TRBD1|.|TRBJ1-1|TRBV9
TGTGCCAGCAGCGTCACGACAGGGCTAATGAACACTGAAGCTTTCTTT
CASSVTTGLMNTEAFF
>14|.|many|TRBJ2-1|TRBV15
TGTGCCACCAGCAGAGGTCACCAAGACAATGAGCAGTTCTTC
CATSRGHQDNEQFF
>12|.|few|TRBJ1-6|TRBV6-2/TRBV6-3
TGTGCCAGCGAAGGGAGTCGGTCACCCCTCCACTTT
CASEGSRSPLHF
>13|.|many|TRBJ2-1|TRBV24-1
TGTGCCACCATGGACTCCTACTACAATGAGCAGTTCTTC
CATMDSYYNEQFF
>14|TRBD1|many|TRBJ1-5|TRBV29-1
TGCAGCGTTAGAGGACAGGGCCTCAATCAGCCCCAGCATTTT
CSVRGQGLNQPQHF
>14|.|few|TRBJ1-5|TRBV7-2
TGTGCCAGCAGCTTAGCGGCGGCGGGACAGCCCCAGCATTTT
CASSLAAAGQPQHF
>14|.|.|TRBJ2-7|TRBV6-2/TRBV6-3
TGTGCCAGCAGTTACTCGTCCGACCTCTACGAGCAGTACTTC
CASSYSSDLYEQYF
>16|.|.|TRBJ2-7|TRBV5-1
TGCGCCAGCAGCTTCTCCGGGACACCGAGCTCCTACGAGCAGTACTTC
CASSFSGTPSSYEQYF
>14|.|.|TRBJ2-7|TRBV5-1
TGCGCCAGCAGCCCGCCCACAAGCGCCTACGAGCAGTACTTC
CASSPPTSAYEQYF
>17|TRBD1|once|TRBJ2-1|TRBV7-2
TGTGCCAGCAGTCGCAAAACCGGGACAGGGGTCTACAATGAGCAGTTCTTC
CASSRKTGTGVYNEQFF
>15|TRBD2|few|TRBJ2-5|TRBV7-3
TGTGCCAGCAGCCGACTAGCGGCCTCAACTGGGGAGCAGTACTTC
CASSRLAASTGEQYF
>14|TRBD2|many|TRBJ2-3|TRBV7-2
TGTGCCAGCCTAGCGGGGCCCAGCACAGATACGCAGTATTTT
CASLAGPSTDTQYF
>17|.|few|TRBJ2-7|TRBV7-2
TGTGCCAGCAGCCCCGGACCGGACCGCTACGACACCTACGAGCAGTACTTC
CASSPGPDRYDTYEQYF
>15|.|many|TRBJ2-7|TRBV7-3
TGTGCCAGCAGCGCGAATCCGGGACACCACTACGAGCAGTACTTC
CASSANPGHHYEQYF
>17|.|few|TRBJ1-5|TRBV5-5
TGTGCCAGCAGCTTGTGGTTGCCAGTTAATAGCAATCAGCCCCAGCATTTT
CASSLWLPVNSNQPQHF
>17|TRBD2|many|TRBJ2-1|TRBV27
TGTGCCAGCAGAACCGTTAGCGGGGGGGCCTCCTACAATGAGCAGTTCTTC
CASRTVSGGASYNEQFF
>15|.|many|TRBJ2-5|TRBV4-2
TGTGCCAGCAGCCAAGATCTCCGGGACTCAGAGACCCAGTACTTC
CASSQDLRDSETQYF
>11|.|many|TRBJ2-1|TRBV20-1
TGCAGTGCCCCGCGGCACAATGAGCAGTTCTTC
CSAPRHNEQFF
>15|TRBD2|.|TRBJ2-7|TRBV2
TGTGCCAGCAGGGATCCCGGACTAGCTCTCTACGAGCAGTACTTC
CASRDPGLALYEQYF